The sequence of this TCR beta chain was determined in a study of early T cells in non-severe SARS-CoV-2 infection. CDR1 is SGHVS, CDR2 FNYEAQ, per germline. CDR3 length equals 17 residues. J lost 0 bases, V lost 4 bases, and 12 bases had no gene match. This clonotype has only a few counts. Unique molecular identifier tags were affixed to discrete cDNA molecules. TCRdb called the 5' RACE reads again in MiXCR, with one record for every CDR3 protein. The sample contains 50,000 to 75,000 distinct CDR3 sequences, 8% to 9% of which appear only once. This TCR came from an adult who was a healthcare worker with PCR-confirmed SARS-CoV-2 infection or an uninfected control (not recorded which). V and J are TRBV7-6 and TRBJ2-7; 7 nucleotides agree with TRBD2. The source was whole blood, collected at baseline. Here the CDR3 reads CASSSRGDRRSSYEQYF. CDR3 nucleotide sequence: TGTGCCAGCAGCTCCCGGGGGGATCGACGAAGCTCCTACGAGCAGTACTTC.